This T cell receptor (beta chain) was recovered during a study of shared clonotypes between healthy human individuals. Across the study: The cohort comprised two women and a few men. Their ages spanned 18 to 49 years. General observations from the study: What naive subsets generally showed was a larger estimated richness than memory subsets showed.

Each subset's genomic DNA was split evenly across several immunoSEQ plates. TCRdb keeps only in-frame clones here, not all; method: immunoSEQ multiplex PCR. The data hold some 500,000 clones, with roughly 95% observed a single time. The CDR3 has 14 amino acids. J was trimmed by 8 bases and V by 10 bases; bases with no gene match: 13. Looked up from germline, CDR1 is MDHEN and CDR2 is SYDVKM. About this clone: Its antigen remains unknown.

The clonotype was recovered from a woman aged 25 to 39 in good health. The sequenced sample was naive CD4+ T cells sorted from blood. Subset defined: CD45RA+ positively selected. The chain uses TRBV28 and TRBJ1-2; 10 nucleotides match TRBD1. The CDR3 loop is CATPPDRGRTGYTF. CDR3 DNA: TGTGCCACCCCCCCTGACAGGGGGCGGACGGGCTACACCTTC.